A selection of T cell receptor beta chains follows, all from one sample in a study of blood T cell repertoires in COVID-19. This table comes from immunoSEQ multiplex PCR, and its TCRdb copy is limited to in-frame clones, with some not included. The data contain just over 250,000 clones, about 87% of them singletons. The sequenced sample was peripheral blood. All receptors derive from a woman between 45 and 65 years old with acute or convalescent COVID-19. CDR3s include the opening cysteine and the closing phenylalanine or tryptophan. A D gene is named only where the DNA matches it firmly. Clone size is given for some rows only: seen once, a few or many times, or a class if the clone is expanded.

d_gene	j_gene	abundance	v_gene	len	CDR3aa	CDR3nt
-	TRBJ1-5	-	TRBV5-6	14	CASSFFGRGQPQHF	TGTGCCAGCAGCTTCTTTGGTCGGGGTCAGCCCCAGCATTTT
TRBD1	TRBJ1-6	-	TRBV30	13	CAWSGQGFSPLHF	TGTGCCTGGTCGGGACAGGGCTTTTCACCCCTCCACTTT
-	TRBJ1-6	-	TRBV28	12	CASSQGGSPLHF	TGTGCCAGCAGCCAGGGAGGATCACCCCTCCACTTT
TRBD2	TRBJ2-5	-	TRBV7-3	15	CASSLSASGGETQYF	TGTGCCAGCAGCTTATCCGCCTCGGGGGGGGAGACCCAGTACTTC
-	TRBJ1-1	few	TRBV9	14	CASSPRLQNTEAFF	TGTGCCAGCAGCCCCCGGTTGCAGAACACTGAAGCTTTCTTT
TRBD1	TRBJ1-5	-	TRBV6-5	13	CASRGTVNQPQHF	TGTGCCAGCAGAGGGACAGTAAATCAGCCCCAGCATTTT
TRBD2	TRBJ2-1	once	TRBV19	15	CASSIGSGNYNEQFF	TGTGCCAGTAGTATTGGTAGCGGGAATTACAATGAGCAGTTCTTC
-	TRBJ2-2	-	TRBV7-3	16	CASSVNRVIGTGELFF	TGTGCCAGCAGCGTCAACAGGGTCATTGGCACCGGGGAGCTGTTTTTT
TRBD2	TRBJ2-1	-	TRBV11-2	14	CASSLGLAGYEQFF	TGTGCCAGCAGCTTAGGACTAGCGGGTTATGAGCAGTTCTTC
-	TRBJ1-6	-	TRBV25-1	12	CASSDSYSPLHF	TGTGCCAGCAGTGATAGCTATTCACCCCTCCACTTT
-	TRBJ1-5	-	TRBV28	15	CASTLSRGGNQPQHF	TGTGCCAGCACCCTTTCCAGGGGTGGCAATCAGCCCCAGCATTTT
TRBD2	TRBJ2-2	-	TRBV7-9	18	CASSPSPGSGRSTGELFF	TGTGCCAGCAGCCCGTCTCCTGGGAGCGGGAGGAGCACCGGGGAGCTGTTTTTT
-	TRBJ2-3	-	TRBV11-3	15	CASSLELAEADTQYF	TGTGCCAGCAGCTTAGAGTTAGCGGAAGCAGATACGCAGTATTTT
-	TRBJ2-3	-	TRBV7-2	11	CASSPRDTQYF	TGTGCCAGCAGCCCCCGAGATACGCAGTATTTT
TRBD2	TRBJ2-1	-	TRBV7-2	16	CASSRMGLAGGEEQFF	TGTGCCAGCAGTCGGATGGGACTAGCGGGAGGTGAGGAGCAGTTCTTC
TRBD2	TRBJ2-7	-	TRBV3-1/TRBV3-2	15	CASSQTSGSSYEQYF	TGTGCCAGCAGCCAGACTAGCGGGAGCTCCTACGAGCAGTACTTC
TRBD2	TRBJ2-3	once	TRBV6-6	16	CASSTAGAGEIDTQYF	TGTGCCAGCAGTACGGCCGGAGCGGGAGAAATAGATACGCAGTATTTT
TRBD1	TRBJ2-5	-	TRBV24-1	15	CATSEPGQSWETQYF	TGTGCCACCAGTGAGCCGGGACAGAGCTGGGAGACCCAGTACTTC
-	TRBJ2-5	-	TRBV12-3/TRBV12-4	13	CASRRWDQETQYF	TGTGCCAGCAGGAGGTGGGACCAAGAGACCCAGTACTTC
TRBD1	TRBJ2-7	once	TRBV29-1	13	CSTRQGSTYEQYF	TGCAGCACTCGACAGGGAAGTACCTACGAGCAGTACTTC
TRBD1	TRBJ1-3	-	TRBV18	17	CASSRNSGTGAGNTIYF	TGTGCCAGCTCACGGAATTCCGGGACAGGGGCTGGAAACACCATATATTTT
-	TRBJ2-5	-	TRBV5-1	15	CASSQSTTREETQYF	TGCGCCAGCAGCCAATCTACTACTAGGGAAGAGACCCAGTACTTC
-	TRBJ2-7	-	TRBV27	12	CASRQGGYEQYF	TGTGCCAGCAGACAGGGTGGGTACGAGCAGTACTTC
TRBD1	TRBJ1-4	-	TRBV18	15	CASSPPRGQGEKLFF	TGTGCCAGCTCACCACCGAGGGGGCAGGGTGAAAAACTGTTTTTT
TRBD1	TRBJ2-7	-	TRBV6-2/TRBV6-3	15	CASSYSVGQGDEQYF	TGTGCCAGCAGTTACTCGGTGGGACAGGGCGACGAGCAGTACTTC
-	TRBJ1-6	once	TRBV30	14	CAWSVGGGDSPLHF	TGTGCCTGGAGTGTAGGGGGGGGTGATTCACCCCTCCACTTT
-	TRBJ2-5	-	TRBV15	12	CATSRGSGSGNF	TGTGCCACCAGCAGAGGTTCAGGGTCTGGGAACTTC
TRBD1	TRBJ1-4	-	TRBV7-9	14	CASSRGTGGEKLFF	TGTGCCAGCAGCCGAGGGACAGGTGGTGAAAAACTGTTTTTT
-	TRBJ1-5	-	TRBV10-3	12	CAISESNQPQHF	TGTGCCATCAGTGAATCGAATCAGCCCCAGCATTTT
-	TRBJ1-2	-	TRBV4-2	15	CASSQDYAAYYGYTF	TGTGCCAGCAGCCAAGATTATGCGGCCTACTATGGCTACACCTTC
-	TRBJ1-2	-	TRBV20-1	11	CSARVSYGYTF	TGCAGTGCTAGAGTTAGCTATGGCTACACCTTC
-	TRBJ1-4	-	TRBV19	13	CASSDPTNEKLFF	TGTGCCAGTTCAGATCCAACTAATGAAAAACTGTTTTTT
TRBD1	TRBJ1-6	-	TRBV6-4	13	CASRDRVSSPLHF	TGTGCCAGCCGGGACAGGGTTAGTTCACCCCTCCACTTT
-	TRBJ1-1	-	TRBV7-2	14	CASSSNWGVTEAFF	TGTGCCAGCAGCTCGAATTGGGGCGTCACTGAAGCTTTCTTT
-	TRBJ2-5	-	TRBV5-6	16	CASSLMRAVSQETQYF	TGTGCCAGCAGCTTGATGAGAGCCGTTAGCCAAGAGACCCAGTACTTC
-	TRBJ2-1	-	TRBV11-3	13	CASSLGSYNEQFF	TGTGCCAGCAGCTTGGGCAGTTACAATGAGCAGTTCTTC
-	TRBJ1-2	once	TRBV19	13	CASRHREGVGYTF	TGTGCCAGTAGGCACAGGGAAGGGGTTGGCTACACCTTC
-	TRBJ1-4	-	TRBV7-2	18	CASSLEITGWGPNEKLFF	TGTGCCAGCAGCTTAGAAATTACAGGGTGGGGGCCGAATGAAAAACTGTTTTTT
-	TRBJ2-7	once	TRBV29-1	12	CSGGWSSYEQYF	TGCAGCGGGGGGTGGAGTTCCTACGAGCAGTACTTC
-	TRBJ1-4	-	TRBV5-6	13	CASSLPMGEKLFF	TGTGCCAGCAGCCTCCCCATGGGCGAAAAACTGTTTTTT
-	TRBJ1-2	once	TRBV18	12	CASSPEGEGYTF	TGTGCCAGCTCACCAGAGGGTGAGGGCTACACCTTC
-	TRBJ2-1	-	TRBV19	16	CASSPLGAGVYNEQFF	TGTGCCAGTAGCCCCTTGGGGGCGGGGGTTTACAATGAGCAGTTCTTC
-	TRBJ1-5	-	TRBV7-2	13	CASSLQKNQPQHF	TGTGCCAGCAGCTTACAGAAGAATCAGCCCCAGCATTTT
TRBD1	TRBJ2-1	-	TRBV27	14	CASSFWGQDNEQFF	TGTGCCAGCAGTTTTTGGGGACAGGACAATGAGCAGTTCTTC
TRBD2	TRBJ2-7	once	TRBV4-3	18	CASSQDRTSGRAQYEQYF	TGCGCCAGCAGCCAAGATAGGACTAGCGGGAGGGCCCAGTACGAGCAGTACTTC
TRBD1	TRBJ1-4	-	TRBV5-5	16	CASSWTGMVTNEKLFF	TGTGCCAGCAGCTGGACAGGGATGGTGACTAATGAAAAACTGTTTTTT
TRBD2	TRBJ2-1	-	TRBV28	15	CASSLTSGRGDEQFF	TGTGCCAGCAGTTTAACTAGCGGGAGGGGTGATGAGCAGTTCTTC
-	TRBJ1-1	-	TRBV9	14	CASSVVGGGTEAFF	TGTGCCAGCAGCGTAGTTGGGGGCGGCACTGAAGCTTTCTTT
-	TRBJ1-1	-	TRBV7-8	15	CASSLWVEGNTEAFF	TGTGCCAGCAGCTTATGGGTAGAGGGGAACACTGAAGCTTTCTTT
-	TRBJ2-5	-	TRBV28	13	CASSLGTQETQYF	TGTGCCAGCAGTTTAGGCACCCAAGAGACCCAGTACTTC
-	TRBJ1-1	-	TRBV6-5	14	CASSINTGNTEAFF	TGTGCCAGCAGTATTAACACAGGAAACACTGAAGCTTTCTTT
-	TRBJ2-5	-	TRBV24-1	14	CATSDSTGRETQYF	TGTGCCACCAGTGATTCAACAGGGAGAGAGACCCAGTACTTC
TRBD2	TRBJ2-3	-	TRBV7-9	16	CASSLVLAGGPDTQYF	TGTGCCAGCAGCTTAGTTCTAGCGGGAGGCCCAGATACGCAGTATTTT
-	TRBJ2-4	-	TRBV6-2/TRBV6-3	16	CASSYLAELAKNIQYF	TGTGCCAGCAGTTATCTGGCGGAGTTAGCCAAAAACATTCAGTACTTC
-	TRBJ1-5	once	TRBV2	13	CASSPQSNQPQHF	TGTGCCAGCAGTCCCCAGAGCAATCAGCCCCAGCATTTT
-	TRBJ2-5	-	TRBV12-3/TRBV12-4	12	CASSRGEETQYF	TGTGCCAGCTCCAGGGGAGAAGAGACCCAGTACTTC
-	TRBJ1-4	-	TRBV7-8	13	CASSLAGGEKLFF	TGTGCCAGCAGCTTAGCCGGAGGCGAAAAACTGTTTTTT
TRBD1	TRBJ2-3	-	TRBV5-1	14	CASSPRQGTDTQYF	TGCGCCAGCAGCCCGAGACAGGGTACAGATACGCAGTATTTT
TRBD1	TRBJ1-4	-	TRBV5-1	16	CASSYGTAITNEKLFF	TGCGCCAGCAGCTACGGGACAGCCATAACTAATGAAAAACTGTTTTTT
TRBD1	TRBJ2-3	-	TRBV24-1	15	CATSDPGTEKDTQYF	TGTGCCACCAGTGACCCCGGGACAGAAAAAGATACGCAGTATTTT